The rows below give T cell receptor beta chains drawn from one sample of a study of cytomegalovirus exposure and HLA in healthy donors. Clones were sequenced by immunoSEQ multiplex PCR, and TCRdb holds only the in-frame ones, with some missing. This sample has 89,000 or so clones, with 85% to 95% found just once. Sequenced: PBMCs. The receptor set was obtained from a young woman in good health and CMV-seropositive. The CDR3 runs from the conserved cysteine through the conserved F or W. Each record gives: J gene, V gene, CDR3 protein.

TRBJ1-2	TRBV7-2	CASSLADRDGYTF
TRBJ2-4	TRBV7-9	CASSPSGRRDIQYF
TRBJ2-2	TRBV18	CASSPPIFGEETNTGELFF
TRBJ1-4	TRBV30	CAWSDGQGVSEKLFF
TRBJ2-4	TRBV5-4	CASSRQGVSAKNIQYF
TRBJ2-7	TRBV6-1	CASRGEGYEQYF
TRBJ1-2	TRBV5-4	CASSVQGTRTF
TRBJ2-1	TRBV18	CASSPRLVSHNEQFF
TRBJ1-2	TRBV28	CASSYNRGLGGYTF
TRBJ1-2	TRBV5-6	CASSSGQKYGYTF
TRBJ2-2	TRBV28	CASSTLLPGAGELFF
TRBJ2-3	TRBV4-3	CASSQERDTQYF
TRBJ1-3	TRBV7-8	CASSLVSGSRGNTIYF
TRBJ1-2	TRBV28	CASSFPGGYTF
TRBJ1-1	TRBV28	CASSSRGGGKNTEAFF
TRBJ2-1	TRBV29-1	CSVGPSGSGEQFF
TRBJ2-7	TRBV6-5	CASRPDRGSSYEQYF
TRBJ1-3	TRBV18	CASSPQQGQLSQNTIYF
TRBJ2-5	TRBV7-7	CASSFTPSGRAQETQYF
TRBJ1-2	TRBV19	CATKKPPGPNYGYTF
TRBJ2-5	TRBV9	CASSVTGSQETQYF
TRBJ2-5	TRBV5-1	CASSYNGGTGRETQYF
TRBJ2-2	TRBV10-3	CAISGPGTSIPGELFF
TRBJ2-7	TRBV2	CASSSQGYEQYF
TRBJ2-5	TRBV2	CATGLQETQYF
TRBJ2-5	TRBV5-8	CASRLTRENQETQYF
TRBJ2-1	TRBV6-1	CASSEVGQLNNEQFF
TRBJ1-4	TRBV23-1	CASSQSGRGRRATNEKLFF
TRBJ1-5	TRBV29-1	CSVGGGSNQPQHF
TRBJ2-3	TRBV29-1	CSHAAGLVTDTQYF
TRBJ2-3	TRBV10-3	CAISEQGDTQYF